This passage covers 31 T cell receptor beta chains from one sample sequenced in a study of T-cell reconstitution after alpha-beta-depleted transplantation in children. Unique molecular identifiers featured in how the TCRbeta library was prepared. TCRdb used MiXCR to reprocess the PCR reads, holding one entry per CDR3 protein. The sample yields hundreds of thousands of distinct CDR3 sequences, about an eighth seen once. The sequenced sample was PBMCs, obtained before TCRalphabeta/CD19-depleted stem cell transplant. These receptors all come from a girl aged 2-10 years with congenital amegakaryocytic thrombocytopenia, due to receive a stem cell transplant.

The chain joins TRBV29-1 to TRBJ2-7; 10 positions agree with TRBD2. The V gene end was trimmed by 4 bases and the J gene end by 5 bases; junction bases not matched to a gene: 8. Germline-derived CDR1 and CDR2 are SQVTM and ANQGSEA. This CDR3 has 14 residues. The CDR3 loop reads CSVVPSGSGDEQYF. DNA of the CDR3: TGCAGCGTTGTGCCTAGCGGGAGTGGCGACGAGCAGTACTTC.

This clonotype was counted ten times or more. The V gene is TRBV12-3 or TRBV12-4, the J gene TRBJ2-1; TRBD2 aligns across 10 bases. CDR3 length: 17 residues. The trim removed 2 bases at V and 6 bases at J, leaving 10 bases unmatched. Here the CDR3 DNA reads TGTGCCAGCAGTTTAAGCCTAGCGGGAGTGTCCCCCAATGAGCAGTTCTTC. Amino acids: CASSLSLAGVSPNEQFF.

This clonotype has a count of ten or more. CDR3 nucleotide sequence: TGCGCCAGCAGCTTAACGTCGGTGGGTGGTCTGGGAGCTTTCTTT. Translation gives CASSLTSVGGLGAFF. The rearrangement uses TRBV5-1 and TRBJ1-1; D call uncertain. V was cut by 2 bases and J by 10 bases, with 21 bases left in between. Germline V CDR1 and CDR2: SGHRS, YFSETQ. The CDR3 loop spans 15 amino acids.

This clonotype was counted many times. The genes are TRBV29-1 and TRBJ2-2; D ambiguous. Germline values: CDR1 SQVTM, CDR2 ANQGSEA. This CDR3 has 11 residues. Between the trimmed V and J ends, which lost 7 bases and 3 bases, there was a span of 6 bases. In DNA, the CDR3 is TGCAGCGGATGGGACACCGGGGAGCTGTTTTTT. Amino acid sequence: CSGWDTGELFF.

In its sample, this clonotype was seen a few times. In DNA, the CDR3 is TGTGCCACCAGCTTTAGCAGTAACTATGGCTACACCTTC. Amino acid sequence: CATSFSSNYGYTF. The chain employs TRBV15 and TRBJ1-2, with no clear D. Trimming took 5 bases from V and 1 from J, leaving 8 bases between them. From germline, CDR1 is LNHNV and CDR2 YYDKDF (reference sequence). This CDR3 contains 13 residues.

This clonotype was counted a few times. This rearrangement joins TRBV2 to TRBJ2-7; 8 bases line up with TRBD1. CDR3 length: 17 residues. The junction had 15 bases not matched to a gene; V was cut back by 6 bases and J by 2 bases. Germline CDR1 is SNHLY and CDR2 is FYNNEI. CDR3 residues: CASSGGTGRPVAYEQYF. The CDR3, as DNA: TGTGCCAGCAGCGGAGGGACAGGCCGCCCCGTAGCCTACGAGCAGTACTTC.

This clonotype showed up just a few times. The rearrangement uses TRBV5-6 and TRBJ2-5; no clear D. Germline CDR1 SGHDT, CDR2 YYEEEE. V gave up 4 bases and J gave up 1 base, with 14 bases separating them. This CDR3 region has 15 residues. The CDR3 protein is CASSRRGVLQETQYF. For the CDR3, the DNA is TGTGCCAGCAGCCGCAGAGGCGTACTCCAAGAGACCCAGTACTTC.

This clonotype occurred many times. The chain employs TRBV19 and TRBJ1-1, with D unresolved. Per the germline V gene, CDR1 is LNHDA and CDR2 is SQIVND (reference sequence). The CDR3 contains 16 residues. The V end lost 2 bases, the J end lost 3 bases, and 16 bases lay between the germline ends. CDR3 bases: TGTGCCAGTAGTATACAGCCCACTCCGGCTTACACTGAAGCTTTCTTT. This gives the protein CASSIQPTPAYTEAFF.

The genes are TRBV20-1 and TRBJ2-3, with 9 bases lining up with TRBD2. The V and J ends lost 4 bases and 2 bases, in that order; junction bases with no gene match: 13. Germline loops: CDR1 DFQATT, CDR2 SNEGSKA (reference sequence). This CDR3 comprises 17 residues. CDR3 loop: CSATRPGRTSDTDTQYF. The CDR3 nucleotides read TGCAGTGCTACCCGCCCCGGACGGACTAGCGACACAGATACGCAGTATTTT.

This clonotype was counted at least ten times. The rearrangement links TRBV6-1 to TRBJ2-3; 10 bases line up with TRBD2. The germline V gene encodes CDR1 MNHNS and CDR2 SASEGT. The CDR3 consists of 16 residues. With V trimmed by 4 bases and J by 1 base, 5 bases remained unmatched. DNA of the CDR3: TGTGCCAGCAGTGCCCTAGCGGGAGTGGGCACAGATACGCAGTATTTT. Protein: CASSALAGVGTDTQYF.

The DNA for the CDR3 is TGTGCCAGCAGTGCCCTCAGGAATCAGCCCCAGCATTTT. This codes for CASSALRNQPQHF. The rearrangement uses TRBV6-1 and TRBJ1-5; no reliable D call. Trimming left V 4 bases short and J 4 bases short, with 8 bases between. Germline values: CDR1 MNHNS, CDR2 SASEGT. The CDR3 runs to 13 residues.

This clonotype was recorded a few times. This chain uses TRBV12-3 or TRBV12-4 with TRBJ2-7; D gene ambiguous. Trimming took off 5 bases at V and 3 bases at J, with 23 bases between the two ends. The CDR3 runs to 17 residues. In DNA, the CDR3 is TGTGCCAGCAGTCTACGGTGGCGGACCTTTGAGATCTACGAGCAGTACTTC. Translating gives CASSLRWRTFEIYEQYF.

The chain recombines TRBV5-1 with TRBJ2-3; 7 positions match TRBD2. The CDR3 spans 14 residues. Trimming removed 6 bases from V and 0 bases from J; junction bases left unmatched: 4. Germline loops: CDR1 SGHRS, CDR2 YFSETQ. The CDR3 loop is CASKGTTSTDTQYF. The CDR3 DNA sequence: TGCGCCAGCAAAGGGACTACTAGCACAGATACGCAGTATTTT. Full variable domain (rest looked up from reference TRBV5-1 and TRBJ2-3): KAGVTQTPRYLIKTRGQQVTLSCSPISGHRSVSWYQQTPGQGLQFLFEYFSETQRNKGNFPGRFSGRQFSNSRSEMNVSTLELGDSALYLCASKGTTSTDTQYFGPGTRLTVL.

Ten or more counts support this clonotype. Written as DNA, the CDR3 is TGTGCTAGTGGTTTGGTCGTTAGCGGGAGTGTCGAGACCCAGTACTTC. Protein: CASGLVVSGSVETQYF. The rearrangement links TRBV12-5 to TRBJ2-5; 9 nucleotides agree with TRBD2. The CDR3 is made up of 16 amino acids. Trimming removed 0 bases from V and 5 bases from J; junction bases left unmatched: 7. Germline lookup yields CDR1 LGHNT and CDR2 FRNRAP.

There are many counts of this clonotype. This chain uses TRBV7-9 with TRBJ1-4; D is perhaps TRBD1 (5 bases). The CDR3 spans 14 residues. V was clipped by 4 bases and J by 5 bases, with 11 bases between them. Looked up from germline, CDR1 is SEHNR and CDR2 is FQNEAQ (reference sequence). As DNA, the CDR3 is TGTGCCAGCAGCTCCGACAGAAGAAATGAAAAACTGTTTTTT. Translating gives CASSSDRRNEKLFF.

This clonotype was observed a handful of times. The V call is TRBV7-9, the J call TRBJ2-3; weak D call: TRBD1 (5 bases). The CDR3 runs to 16 residues. Trimming removed 5 bases from V and 1 base from J, with 16 bases in between. CDR1 SEHNR and CDR2 FQNEAQ come from the germline V gene (reference sequence). CDR3 DNA: TGTGCCAGCAGCCCGAACAGGACGCTACGCACAGATACGCAGTATTTT. Encoded protein: CASSPNRTLRTDTQYF.

There are many counts of this clonotype. This rearrangement joins TRBV6-6 to TRBJ2-7; 8 bases are shared with TRBD1. Germline trimming cut 2 bases from V and 12 bases from J; bases unmatched to any gene: 3. Germline loops: CDR1 MNHNY, CDR2 SVGAGI (reference sequence). The CDR3 is 11 residues long. CDR3 residues: CASSYRDRWYF. The CDR3 DNA follows: TGTGCCAGCAGTTACAGGGACAGGTGGTACTTC.

This clonotype appeared a few times. The chain recombines TRBV28 with TRBJ1-2, with D maybe TRBD1 (5 bases). The CDR3 has 17 amino acids. Germline CDR1 is MDHEN and CDR2 is SYDVKM. V was cut by 3 bases and J by 4 bases, with 21 bases left in between. The CDR3 bases are TGTGCCAGCAGTTTCCTTGACAGTCGTTTCAGTCTCTATGGCTACACCTTC. Protein product: CASSFLDSRFSLYGYTF.

There are many counts of this clonotype. The chain recombines TRBV9 with TRBJ2-1; 7 bases fit TRBD2. Trimming at V came to 0 bases and at J to 5 bases, leaving 5 bases not matched to a gene. CDR3 length: 15 residues. Per the germline V gene, CDR1 is SGDLS and CDR2 is YYNGEE. CDR3 sequence (DNA): TGTGCCAGCAGCGTAGCCCCCGGGACTAACAATGAGCAGTTCTTC. The encoded protein is CASSVAPGTNNEQFF.

In this sample, this clonotype turned up many times. The chain carries TRBV12-3 or TRBV12-4 and TRBJ2-7; 7 bases map to TRBD1. The CDR3 length is 14 residues. V was pared by 8 bases and J by 2 bases, with 9 bases of the junction left unmatched. The CDR3 coding sequence is TGTGCCAGCGGGAGTCGACAGGGTCCCTACGAGCAGTACTTC. Its translation: CASGSRQGPYEQYF.

There are many counts of this clonotype. The genes are TRBV5-1 and TRBJ2-7, with 9 bases fitting TRBD2. CDR1 and CDR2 (germline): SGHRS, YFSETQ. V lost 4 bases and J lost 5; bases outside the gene matches: 4. This CDR3 is built from 13 residues. CDR3: CASSISGRNEQYF. In nucleotides, the CDR3 is TGCGCCAGCAGCATTAGCGGGAGAAACGAGCAGTACTTC.

Many counts were recorded for this clonotype. The rearrangement joins TRBV6-5 to TRBJ2-7; 10 bases match TRBD2. The CDR3 runs to 15 residues. With 3 bases clipped from V and 3 bases from J, the junction kept 5 bases outside the gene matches. From germline, CDR1 is MNHEY and CDR2 SVGAGI. The CDR3 sequence: CASSYLSGRGYEQYF. The CDR3 bases are TGTGCCAGCAGTTATCTCAGCGGGAGGGGCTACGAGCAGTACTTC.

At least ten counts were recorded for this clonotype. V and J are TRBV20-1 and TRBJ2-1, with 8 positions matching TRBD2. The trim removed 0 bases at V and 2 bases at J, leaving 6 bases unmatched. CDR1 is DFQATT and CDR2 is SNEGSKA in the germline V gene (reference sequence). The CDR3 is 16 amino acids. DNA for the CDR3: TGCAGTGCTAGAGATCTCACTAGCGGAACCTACAATGAGCAGTTCTTC. Encoded protein: CSARDLTSGTYNEQFF.

The J gene is TRBJ2-7, the V gene TRBV30; 8 bases are a match to TRBD1. The CDR3 covers 13 residues. Trimming cost V 2 bases and J 2 bases; bases outside gene matches: 2. Germline V gives CDR1 GTSNPN, CDR2 SVGIG (reference sequence). CDR3 sequence (DNA): TGTGCCTGGAGTCCGGACAGGGCCTACGAGCAGTACTTC. Protein: CAWSPDRAYEQYF.

The rearrangement links TRBV15 to TRBJ1-2; maybe TRBD1 (5 bases). Trimming took 3 bases from V and 4 from J, leaving 12 bases between them. This CDR3 is 14 amino acids long. Germline V CDR1 and CDR2: LNHNV, YYDKDF (reference sequence). Here the CDR3 reads CATSSEGSGYGYTF. CDR3 in DNA: TGTGCCACCAGCAGTGAGGGGTCTGGCTATGGCTACACCTTC. Filled out from reference TRBV15 and TRBJ1-2, the complete variable domain reads DAMVIQNPRYQVTQFGKPVTLSCSQTLNHNVMYWYQQKSSQAPKLLFHYYDKDFNNEADTPDNFQSRRPNTSFCFLDIRSPGLGDTAMYLCATSSEGSGYGYTFGSGTRLTVV.

This clonotype was observed many times. The chain employs TRBV10-3 and TRBJ2-7; TRBD1 agrees at 9 bases. This CDR3 spans 13 amino acids. Germline trimming cut 11 bases from V and 1 base from J; bases unmatched to any gene: 6. In germline, CDR1 is ENHRY, CDR2 SYGVKD. The CDR3 DNA is TGTGCCGCCCGGGACAGGGTGTCCTACGAGCAGTACTTC. Its translation: CAARDRVSYEQYF.

There are many counts of this clonotype. The rearrangement links TRBV5-1 to TRBJ1-2; D possibly corresponds to TRBD1 (5 bases). The CDR3 runs to 14 residues. The germline gives CDR1 SGHRS, CDR2 YFSETQ. The V and J ends lost 0 bases and 5 bases respectively, with 11 bases between them. The CDR3, as DNA: TGCGCCAGCAGCTTGGGACAGAACCCTTATGGCTACACCTTC. Translated: CASSLGQNPYGYTF.

This clonotype came up many times. The chain links TRBV3-1 to TRBJ2-7; 12 nucleotides agree with TRBD2. The CDR3 covers 16 residues. Looked up from germline, CDR1 is LGHDT and CDR2 is YNNKEL (reference sequence). The junction had 7 bases not matched to a gene; V was cut back by 3 bases and J by 4 bases. Here the CDR3 reads CASSQATSGRNYEQYF. CDR3 DNA: TGTGCCAGCAGCCAGGCGACTAGCGGGAGAAATTACGAGCAGTACTTC.

This sequence joins TRBV30 and TRBJ2-1; D not certain. Per germline, CDR1 GTSNPN and CDR2 SVGIG (reference sequence). This CDR3 comprises 13 residues. V gave up 4 bases and J gave up 3 bases, with 10 bases separating them. The CDR3 is CAWTPLGYNEQFF. DNA of the CDR3: TGTGCCTGGACCCCTCTAGGCTACAATGAGCAGTTCTTC.

This clonotype has a count of ten or more. The chain couples TRBV5-1 to TRBJ2-1; 8 positions agree with TRBD2. V was pared by 1 base and J by 9 bases, with 12 bases of the junction left unmatched. Germline lookup yields CDR1 SGHRS and CDR2 YFSETQ. The CDR3 is 16 residues long. CDR3 protein: CASSLFEVISGSEQFF. CDR3 coding DNA: TGCGCCAGCAGCTTGTTCGAGGTCATAAGCGGGAGTGAGCAGTTCTTC.

The chain employs TRBV7-9 and TRBJ2-7; 9 bases line up with TRBD2. The CDR3 consists of 17 residues. Germline-derived CDR1 and CDR2 are SEHNR and FQNEAQ (reference sequence). V dropped 3 bases and J dropped 3; count of bases not matched to a gene: 12. CDR3 nucleotide sequence: TGTGCCAGCAGCTTCGAGCTCGCGACTAGCGGCATCTACGAGCAGTACTTC. This codes for CASSFELATSGIYEQYF.